The next 4 T cell receptor beta chains were all read from a single sample in a study of tumor-infiltrating lymphocytes in primary liver carcinoma. In addition to blood RNA drawn from unsorted whole blood, germline DNA was extracted. The template, about 510 ng total RNA, yielded TCR beta cDNA made with a constant-region primer. Slightly modified ARM-PCR with three nested multiplex PCR rounds yielded TCR beta libraries. The first two PCR rounds, roughly 10 cycles each, used TRBV1-TRBV30 forward primers and a C-beta reverse primer. TCRdb re-derived calls from the multiplex PCR reads in MiXCR, one entry per CDR3 protein. The table records fewer than 350,000 distinct CDR3 sequences, less than 65% of them present only once. The sample comprised peripheral blood. These TCRs come from a man between 35 and 55 years old with primary liver carcinoma and hepatitis B virus infection.

Details on this clonotype: This may be a read error, as it is one base from a much larger clone. The V gene is TRBV11-2, the J gene TRBJ2-7, with 10 bases identical to TRBD2. The CDR3 totals 15 residues. CDR1 SGHAT and CDR2 FQNNGV come from the germline V gene. The CDR3 is CARSLGPSGSSEQYF. CDR3 bases: TGTGCCCGCAGCTTAGGTCCTAGCGGGAGTTCCGAGCAGTACTTC.

The chain couples TRBV10-3 to TRBJ2-2; D ambiguous. The ends were cut back, 0 bases at V and 4 bases at J, with 15 bases in the middle. This CDR3 contains 17 residues. In germline, CDR1 is ENHRY, CDR2 SYGVKD. CDR3 DNA sequence: TGTGCCATCAGTGAGTCGGAAGCCGGGCGAGGCACCGGGGAGCTGTTTTTT. It encodes CAISESEAGRGTGELFF.

As for this clonotype: One end of the junction does not line up with germline, which may come from a read error. CDR3 amino acids: CSADVGSDTHYF. In DNA, the CDR3 is TGCAGTGCCGATGTGGGTTCAGATACGCATTATTTT. The chain is built from TRBV20-1 and TRBJ2-3; D is undetermined. The germline gives CDR1 DFQATT, CDR2 SNEGSKA (reference sequence). This CDR3 has 12 residues.

Concerning this clonotype itself: Sequence at one end of the junction differs from germline and may be a read error. CDR3 loop: CATAPGTGTTPGGTDALF. In nucleotides, the CDR3 is TGTGCCACCGCGCCCGGGACAGGGACTACCCCGGGCGGCACTGATGCTCTCTTT. V and J are TRBV11-2 and TRBJ1-1, with 9 bases identical to TRBD1. Looked up from germline, CDR1 is SGHAT and CDR2 is FQNNGV. This CDR3 spans 18 amino acids.